The source of this T cell receptor (beta chain) is a study of T-cell reconstitution after alpha-beta-depleted transplantation in children. The CDR3 totals 17 residues. V lost 2 bases to trimming and J lost 4 bases; unmatched junction nucleotides: 11. Germline CDR1 and CDR2: LGHNA and YSLEER. This clonotype was counted at least ten times. A library of TCRbeta sequences, prepared with unique molecular identifiers, was generated. TCRdb re-derived calls from the PCR reads in MiXCR, one entry per CDR3 protein. The repertoire includes about 280,000 distinct CDR3 sequences, approximately 10% of them detected once, and 20% to 30% sits in the top ten.

This receptor was obtained from a male patient aged 2 to 9 who had a stem cell transplant for chronic granulomatous disease, so the T cells may come from the graft donor. The specimen comprised peripheral blood, sampled 180 days after TCRalphabeta/CD19-depleted stem cell transplant. V is TRBV4-3 and J is TRBJ2-3, with 8 bases aligning to TRBD2. This CDR3 is CASSQFPGGAYADTQYF. CDR3 nucleotides: TGCGCCAGCAGCCAATTCCCCGGGGGGGCGTACGCAGATACGCAGTATTTT.